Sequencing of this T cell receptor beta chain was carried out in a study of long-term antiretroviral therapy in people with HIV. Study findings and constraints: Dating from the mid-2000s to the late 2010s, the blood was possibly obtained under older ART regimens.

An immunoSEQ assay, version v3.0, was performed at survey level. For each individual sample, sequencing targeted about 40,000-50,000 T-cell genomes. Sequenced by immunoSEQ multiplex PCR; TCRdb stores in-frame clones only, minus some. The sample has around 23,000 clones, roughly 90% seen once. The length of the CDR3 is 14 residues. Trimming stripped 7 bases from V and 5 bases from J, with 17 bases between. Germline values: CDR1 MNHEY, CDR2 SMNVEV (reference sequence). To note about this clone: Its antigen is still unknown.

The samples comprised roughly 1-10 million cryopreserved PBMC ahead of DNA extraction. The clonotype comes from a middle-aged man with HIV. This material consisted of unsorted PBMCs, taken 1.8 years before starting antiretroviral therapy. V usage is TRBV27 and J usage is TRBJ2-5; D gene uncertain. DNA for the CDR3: TGTGCCAGCACCCCGGGCCCCCGCAAGGAGACCCAGTACTTC. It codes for CASTPGPRKETQYF.